This T cell receptor beta chain was identified during a study of T cells in Graves' hyperthyroidism and ophthalmopathy. General study results and limits: Peripheral blood also featured most of the thyroid clonotypes expanded above 0.001. Model output signaled ophthalmopathy a median roughly 6.5 months ahead of onset.

Exclusion followed for patients with uncontrolled infection, other autoimmune disease, pregnancy or lactation. Clinicians diagnosed patients from clinical symptoms, serum thyroxine and TRAb, thyroid ultrasound and orbital computed tomography. About this clonotype: Its antigen is undetermined.

Amplified TCR beta CDR3 regions derived from RNA transcripts. The TCR CDR3 was amplified in a first-round RT-PCR using the HTBI primer set. MiXCR, run by TCRdb on the multiplex PCR reads, gives a single entry per CDR3 protein. The table shows about 640,000 distinct CDR3 sequences, with 45% occurring only once. V shed 2 bases and J 2 bases; nucleotides not matched to a gene: 4. Germline V lookup: CDR1 DFQATT, CDR2 SNEGSKA (reference sequence). There are 15 residues in the CDR3. The sample taken for sequencing was peripheral blood or thyroid tissue (not recorded which). The J gene is TRBJ2-7, the V gene TRBV20-1; 12 bases map to TRBD2. The source is an adult man with Graves' disease, either hyperthyroidism or ophthalmopathy (not recorded which). The CDR3 protein is CSARRTSGATYEQYF. CDR3 bases: TGCAGTGCTAGACGGACTAGCGGGGCTACCTACGAGCAGTACTTC.